This T cell receptor beta chain was sequenced during a study of regulatory T cells in long-lasting Graves disease. Study observations and caveats: Newly diagnosed patients had higher TCR diversity than persistent Graves' patients did. Persistent cases favored TRBV28, TRBJ1-2 and TRBJ2-5.

Relying on iRepertoire HTBI primers and Arm-PCR of CDR3 regions, the team built TCR beta libraries. MiXCR, run by TCRdb on the multiplex PCR reads, gives a single entry per CDR3 protein. The sample lists roughly 610,000 distinct CDR3 sequences, roughly 16% occurring once. This clonotype appeared many times. The antigen is not known. The CDR3 runs 14 residues. Trimming cost V 8 bases and J 2 bases, with 15 bases left between them. Germline V lookup: CDR1 KGHSH, CDR2 LQKENI. Regarding time point: newly diagnosed GD, antithyroid drugs for less than 3 months. With RNA extracted from PBMCs as input, the TCR library was made. EDTA tubes held approximately 10 milliliters of peripheral blood from each patient. These records were also assigned to another study, of T cells in Graves' hyperthyroidism and ophthalmopathy. That work contributes: When the TCR CDR3 underwent first-round RT-PCR, the HTBI primer set was used.

Sequenced here: peripheral blood mononuclear cells (PBMCs), sampled at new diagnosis, from a patient treated with antithyroid drugs. The TCR was taken from a man younger than 35 with Graves disease. The chain carries TRBV18 and TRBJ1-2, with D uncertain. As DNA, the CDR3 is TGTGCCAGCAGCCCCGGTGGAGGCAACTATGGCTACACCTTC. It codes for CASSPGGGNYGYTF. Combining the CDR3 with reference TRBV18 and TRBJ1-2 gives the whole variable domain NAGVMQNPRHLVRRRGQEARLRCSPMKGHSHVYWYRQLPEEGLKFMVYLQKENIIDESGMPKERFSAEFPKEGPSILRIQQVVRGDSAAYFCASSPGGGNYGYTFGSGTRLTVV.